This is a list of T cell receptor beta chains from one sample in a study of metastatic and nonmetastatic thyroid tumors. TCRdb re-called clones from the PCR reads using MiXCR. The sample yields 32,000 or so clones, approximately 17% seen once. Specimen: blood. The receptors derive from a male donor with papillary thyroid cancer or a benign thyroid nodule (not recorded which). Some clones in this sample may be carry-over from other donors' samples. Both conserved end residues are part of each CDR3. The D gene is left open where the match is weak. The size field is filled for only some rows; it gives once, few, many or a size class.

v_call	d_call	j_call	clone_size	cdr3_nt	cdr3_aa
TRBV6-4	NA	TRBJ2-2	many	TGTGCCAGCAGTGACTCGAATGGGGGAGCCGGGGAGCTGTTTTTT	CASSDSNGGAGELFF
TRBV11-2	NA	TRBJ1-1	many	TGTGCCAGCGTCACCGGTAGGGCGAGAGGGAACACTGAAGCTTTCTTT	CASVTGRARGNTEAFF
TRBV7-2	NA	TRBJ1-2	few	TGTGCCAGCAGCTCCGGCGGGTATAGGGGGGCCGGCTACACCTTC	CASSSGGYRGAGYTF
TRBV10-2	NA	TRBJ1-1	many	TGCGCCAGCAGTGAGTCGACCAGGAACACTGAAGCTTTCTTT	CASSESTRNTEAFF
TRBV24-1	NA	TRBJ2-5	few	TGTGCCACCAGTTCCCGGGGTAGAGTGCCAGGTGAGACCCAGTACTTC	CATSSRGRVPGETQYF
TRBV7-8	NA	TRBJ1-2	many	TGTGCCAGCAGCCCTAATGCTAACTATGGCTACACCTTC	CASSPNANYGYTF
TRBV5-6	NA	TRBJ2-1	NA	TGTGCCAGCAGCATAGGCCCGCCACACTACAATGAGCAGTTCTTC	CASSIGPPHYNEQFF
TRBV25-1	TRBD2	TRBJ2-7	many	TGTGCCAGCAGTGAACCGGGACTAGCGGGAGAAGCCTACGAGCAGTACTTC	CASSEPGLAGEAYEQYF
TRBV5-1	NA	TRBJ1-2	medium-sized	TGCGCCAGCAGCTTCTTACAAGGGGGCTATGGCTACACCTTC	CASSFLQGGYGYTF
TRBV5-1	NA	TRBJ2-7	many	TGCGCCAGCAGCTTGGGACAGGCACTCTACGAGCAGTACTTC	CASSLGQALYEQYF
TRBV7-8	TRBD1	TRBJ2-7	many	TGTGCCAGCAGCTCCGCCTTGGGGACAGGGGGTTATTCCGAGCAGTACTTC	CASSSALGTGGYSEQYF
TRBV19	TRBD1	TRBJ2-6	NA	TGTGCCAGTAGTACACTACTACAGGGGGCGAGGGCCAACGTCCTGACTTTC	CASSTLLQGARANVLTF
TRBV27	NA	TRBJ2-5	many	TGTGCCAGCAGTTTAACGTGGACGGGGGAGACCCAGTATTTC	CASSLTWTGETQYF
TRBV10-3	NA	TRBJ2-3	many	TGTGCCATCATGAGCCAGGGCCTTGGCACAGATACGCAGTATTTT	CAIMSQGLGTDTQYF
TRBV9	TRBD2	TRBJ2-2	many	TGTGCCAGCAGCGTAGTTTCCCTAGCGGGCACCGGGGAGCTGTTTTTT	CASSVVSLAGTGELFF
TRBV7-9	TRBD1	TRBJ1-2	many	TGTGCCAGCAGCCAGACTACAGGGGCGGGTTATGGCTACACCTTC	CASSQTTGAGYGYTF
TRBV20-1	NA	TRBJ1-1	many	TGCAGTGCTAGAACCGGGACCCCTTCCACCATGAACACTGAAGCTTTCTTT	CSARTGTPSTMNTEAFF
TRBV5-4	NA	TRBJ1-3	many	TGTGCCAGCAGCTTCGACTCTGGAAACACCATATATTTT	CASSFDSGNTIYF
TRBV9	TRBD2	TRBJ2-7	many	TGTGCCAGCAGCGCTACTAGCGGGAGTCACGAGCAGTACTTC	CASSATSGSHEQYF
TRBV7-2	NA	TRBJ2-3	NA	TGTGCCAGCAGCTTAGGGTGGCCCACATATACGCAGTATTTT	CASSLGWPTYTQYF
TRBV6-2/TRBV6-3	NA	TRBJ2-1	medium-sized	TGTGCCAGCAGTTACTCGACGGGTGGGTCCTACAATGAGCAGTTCTTC	CASSYSTGGSYNEQFF
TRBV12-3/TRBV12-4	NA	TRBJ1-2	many	TGTGCCAGCAGTGGAAGAGGGGGCTACACCTTC	CASSGRGGYTF
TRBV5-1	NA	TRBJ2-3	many	TGCGCCAGCAGCTTGGGACTACAGGGTGTAACAGATACGCAGTATTTT	CASSLGLQGVTDTQYF
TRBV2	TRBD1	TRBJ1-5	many	TGTGCCAGCACGCGGGGACAGGGTGTGGAGCCCCAGCATTTT	CASTRGQGVEPQHF
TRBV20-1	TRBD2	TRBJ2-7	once	TGCAGTGCTCCTGGGGGGGGACTATCGGAGAACTACGAGCAGTACTTC	CSAPGGGLSENYEQYF
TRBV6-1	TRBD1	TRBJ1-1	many	TGTGCCAGCAGACGACAGGGATTCGACACTGAAGCTTTCTTT	CASRRQGFDTEAFF
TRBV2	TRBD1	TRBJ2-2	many	TGTGCCAGCAGGGACAGGGGGAACACCGGGGAGCTGTTTTTT	CASRDRGNTGELFF
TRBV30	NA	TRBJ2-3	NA	TGTGCCTGGAGTGTAGAGGGTGGGGCAGATACGCAGTATTTT	CAWSVEGGADTQYF
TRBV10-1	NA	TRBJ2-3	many	TGCGCCAGCAGTGAGGTTGGGGCAGATACGCAGTATTTT	CASSEVGADTQYF
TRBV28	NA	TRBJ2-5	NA	TGTGCCAGCAGTATCCAGCGGCGGAGGGCCGGGGAGACCCAGTACTTC	CASSIQRRRAGETQYF
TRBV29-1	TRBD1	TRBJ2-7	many	TGCAGCGTTGCTGGGACAGGCTCCTACGAGCAGTACTTC	CSVAGTGSYEQYF
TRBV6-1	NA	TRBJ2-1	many	TGTGCCAGCACCAACCAAGCGGGTGAGGTTCAACGCCAGTTCTTC	CASTNQAGEVQRQFF
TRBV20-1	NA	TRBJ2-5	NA	TGCAGTGCTTTCGCCGGGGGCGAACAAGAGACCCAGTACTTC	CSAFAGGEQETQYF
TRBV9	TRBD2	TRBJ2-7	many	TGTGCCAGCAGCGTAGCTCCTAGCGGGGCCTACGAGCAGTACTTC	CASSVAPSGAYEQYF
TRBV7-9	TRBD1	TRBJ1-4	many	TGTGCCAGCAGCTCTCGGACAGGGGGATTGGAAAAACTGTTTTTT	CASSSRTGGLEKLFF
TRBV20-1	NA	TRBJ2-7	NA	TGCAGTGCTAGGATGCGGGGCTCCTACGAGCAGTACTTC	CSARMRGSYEQYF
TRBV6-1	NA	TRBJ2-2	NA	TGTGCCTGCCGCGAACCCGGGACAGATAACACCGGGGGGCTGTTTTTT	CACREPGTDNTGGLFF
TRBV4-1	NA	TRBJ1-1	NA	TGCGCCAGCAGCCAATCGCGTGGAGTGGTCACTGAAGCTTTCTTT	CASSQSRGVVTEAFF
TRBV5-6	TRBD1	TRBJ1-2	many	TGTGCCAGCAGGGCCGTCAGCGGGGCCAGACAGGGACTCTATGGCTACACCTTC	CASRAVSGARQGLYGYTF
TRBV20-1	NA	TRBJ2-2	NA	TGCAGTGCTAGAGATCTTCGTCTGGGGCCCAACACCGTGGAGCTGTTTTTT	CSARDLRLGPNTVELFF
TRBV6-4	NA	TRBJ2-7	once	TGTGCCAGCACTCCTGGAGAGGGAGGGGGACCAGCTTACCTTCCTTACTACGAGCAGTACTTC	CASTPGEGGGPAYLPYYEQYF
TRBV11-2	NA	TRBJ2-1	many	TGTGCCAGCAGCTTAGGGGCCATTACTAGGGGCAATGAGCAGTTCTTC	CASSLGAITRGNEQFF
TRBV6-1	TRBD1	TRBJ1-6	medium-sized	TGTGCCAGCAACCCTGGGACAGGGGGTAATTCACCCCTCCACTTT	CASNPGTGGNSPLHF
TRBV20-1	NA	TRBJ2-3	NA	TGCAGTGCTGGAGCCCCGAGGGGGGCAAGCACAGATACGCAGTATTTT	CSAGAPRGASTDTQYF
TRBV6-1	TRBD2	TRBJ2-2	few	TGTGCCAGCAGGAGAGAGGCGGGAGGTGGTACCGGGGAGCTGTTTTTT	CASRREAGGGTGELFF